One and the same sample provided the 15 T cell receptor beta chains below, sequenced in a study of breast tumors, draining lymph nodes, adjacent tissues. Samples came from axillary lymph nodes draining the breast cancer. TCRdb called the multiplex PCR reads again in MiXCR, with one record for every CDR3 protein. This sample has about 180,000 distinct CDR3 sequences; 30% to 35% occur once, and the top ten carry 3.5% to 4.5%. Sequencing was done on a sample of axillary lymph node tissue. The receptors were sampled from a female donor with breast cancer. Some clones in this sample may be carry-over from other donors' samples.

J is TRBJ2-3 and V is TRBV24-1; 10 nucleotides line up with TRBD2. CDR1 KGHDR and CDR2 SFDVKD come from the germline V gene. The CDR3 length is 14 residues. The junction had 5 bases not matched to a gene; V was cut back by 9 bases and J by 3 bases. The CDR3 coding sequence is TGTGCCACCCTAGCGGGAGAGGTGACAGATACGCAGTATTTT. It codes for CATLAGEVTDTQYF.

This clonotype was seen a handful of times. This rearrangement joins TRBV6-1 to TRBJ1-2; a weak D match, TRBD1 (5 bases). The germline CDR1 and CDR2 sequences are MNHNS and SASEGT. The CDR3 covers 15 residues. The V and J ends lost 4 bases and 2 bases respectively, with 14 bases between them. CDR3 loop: CASSGGDSWNYGYTF. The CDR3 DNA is TGTGCCAGCAGTGGGGGCGACTCCTGGAACTATGGCTACACCTTC.

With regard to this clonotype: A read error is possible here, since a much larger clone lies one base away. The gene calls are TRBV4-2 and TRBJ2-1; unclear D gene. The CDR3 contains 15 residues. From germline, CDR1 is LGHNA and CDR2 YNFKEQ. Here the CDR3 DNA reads TGTGCCAGTCGTCAATCGACCGCCACCTACAATGGGCAGTTCTTC. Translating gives CASRQSTATYNGQFF.

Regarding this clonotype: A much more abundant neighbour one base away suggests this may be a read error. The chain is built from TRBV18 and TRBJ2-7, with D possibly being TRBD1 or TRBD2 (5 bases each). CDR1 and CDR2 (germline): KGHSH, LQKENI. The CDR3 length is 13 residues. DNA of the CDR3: TGTGCCAGCTCACCACCGGGGGATTACGAGCGGTACTTC. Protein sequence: CASSPPGDYERYF.

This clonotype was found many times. Here the CDR3 DNA reads TGTGCCATCAGTGAGTCTTCCGGTAGCGGGAGCAATGAGCAGTTCTTC. Translation gives CAISESSGSGSNEQFF. The genes are TRBV10-3 and TRBJ2-1; 9 bases are a match to TRBD2. The CDR3 is 16 residues long. Unmatched junction bases numbered 6, after V lost 0 bases and J lost 6 bases. CDR1 and CDR2 (germline): ENHRY, SYGVKD.

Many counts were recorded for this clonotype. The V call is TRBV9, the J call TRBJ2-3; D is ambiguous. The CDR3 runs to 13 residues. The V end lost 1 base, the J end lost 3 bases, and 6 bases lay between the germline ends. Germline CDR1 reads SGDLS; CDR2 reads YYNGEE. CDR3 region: CASSVSGTDTQYF. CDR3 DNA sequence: TGTGCCAGCAGCGTAAGTGGAACAGATACGCAGTATTTT.

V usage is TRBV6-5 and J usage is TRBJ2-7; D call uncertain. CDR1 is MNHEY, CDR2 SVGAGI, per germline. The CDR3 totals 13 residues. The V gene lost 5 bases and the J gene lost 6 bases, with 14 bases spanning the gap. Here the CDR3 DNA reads TGTGCCAGCAGTCCCCTCGGGCAGCGCGAGCAGTACTTC. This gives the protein CASSPLGQREQYF.

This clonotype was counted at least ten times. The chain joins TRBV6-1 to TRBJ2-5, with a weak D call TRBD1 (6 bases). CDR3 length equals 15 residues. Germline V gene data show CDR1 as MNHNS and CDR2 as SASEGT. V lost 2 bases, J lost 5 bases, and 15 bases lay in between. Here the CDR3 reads CASSESEDRYETQYF. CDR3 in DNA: TGTGCCAGCAGTGAAAGCGAGGACAGATACGAGACCCAGTACTTC.

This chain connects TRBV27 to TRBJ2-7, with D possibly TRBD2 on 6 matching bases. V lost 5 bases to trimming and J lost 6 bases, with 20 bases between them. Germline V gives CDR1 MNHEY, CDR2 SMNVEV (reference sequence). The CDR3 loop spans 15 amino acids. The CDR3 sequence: CASSALAERLGEQYF. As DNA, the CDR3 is TGTGCCAGCAGTGCCTTAGCGGAAAGGCTTGGCGAGCAGTACTTC.

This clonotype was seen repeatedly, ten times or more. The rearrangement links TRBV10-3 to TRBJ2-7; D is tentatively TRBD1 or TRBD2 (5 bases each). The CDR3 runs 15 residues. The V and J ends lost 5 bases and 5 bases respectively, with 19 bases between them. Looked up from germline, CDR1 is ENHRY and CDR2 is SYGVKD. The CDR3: CAISPVGGGRDEQYF. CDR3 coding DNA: TGTGCCATCAGTCCCGTCGGTGGGGGACGGGACGAGCAGTACTTC.

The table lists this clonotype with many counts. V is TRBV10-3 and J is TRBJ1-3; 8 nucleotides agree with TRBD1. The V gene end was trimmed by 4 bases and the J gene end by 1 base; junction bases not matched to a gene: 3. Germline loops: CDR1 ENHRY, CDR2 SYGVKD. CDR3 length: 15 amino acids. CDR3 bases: TGTGCCATCAGTGGGACAGGGATGTCTGGAAACACCATATATTTT. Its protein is CAISGTGMSGNTIYF.

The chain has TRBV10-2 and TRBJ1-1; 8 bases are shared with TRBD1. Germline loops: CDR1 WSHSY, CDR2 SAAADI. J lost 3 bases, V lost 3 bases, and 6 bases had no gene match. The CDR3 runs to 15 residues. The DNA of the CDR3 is TGCGCCAGCAGTGAAAACAGGGGGTCTTACACTGAAGCTTTCTTT. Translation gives CASSENRGSYTEAFF.

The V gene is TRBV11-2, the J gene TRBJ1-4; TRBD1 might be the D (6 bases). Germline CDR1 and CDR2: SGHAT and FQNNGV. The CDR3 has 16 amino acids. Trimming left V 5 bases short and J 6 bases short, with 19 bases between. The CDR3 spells CASSVTGMLRDEKLFF. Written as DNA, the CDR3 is TGTGCCAGCAGCGTCACAGGGATGCTTCGAGATGAAAAACTGTTTTTT.

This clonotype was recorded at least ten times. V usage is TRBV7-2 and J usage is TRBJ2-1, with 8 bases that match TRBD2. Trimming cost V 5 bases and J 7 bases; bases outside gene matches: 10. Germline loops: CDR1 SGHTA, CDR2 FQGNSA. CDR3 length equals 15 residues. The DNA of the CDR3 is TGTGCCAGCAGCCCAAGCGGGAGATCGAAGAATGAGCAGTTCTTC. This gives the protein CASSPSGRSKNEQFF. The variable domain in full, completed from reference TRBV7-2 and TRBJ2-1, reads GAGVSQSPSNKVTEKGKDVELRCDPISGHTALYWYRQSLGQGLEFLIYFQGNSAPDKSGLPSDRFSAERTGGSVSTLTIQRTQQEDSAVYLCASSPSGRSKNEQFFGPGTRLTVL.

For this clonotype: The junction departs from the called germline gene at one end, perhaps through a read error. CDR3 bases: TGTGCCGGCAGCAGTGGACAGGGGGTAATACATGGCTACGCCTTC. Amino acids: CAGSSGQGVIHGYAF. The V call is TRBV7-9, the J call TRBJ1-2, with 10 positions matching TRBD1. The length of the CDR3 is 15 residues. Looked up from germline, CDR1 is SEHNR and CDR2 is FQNEAQ (reference sequence).